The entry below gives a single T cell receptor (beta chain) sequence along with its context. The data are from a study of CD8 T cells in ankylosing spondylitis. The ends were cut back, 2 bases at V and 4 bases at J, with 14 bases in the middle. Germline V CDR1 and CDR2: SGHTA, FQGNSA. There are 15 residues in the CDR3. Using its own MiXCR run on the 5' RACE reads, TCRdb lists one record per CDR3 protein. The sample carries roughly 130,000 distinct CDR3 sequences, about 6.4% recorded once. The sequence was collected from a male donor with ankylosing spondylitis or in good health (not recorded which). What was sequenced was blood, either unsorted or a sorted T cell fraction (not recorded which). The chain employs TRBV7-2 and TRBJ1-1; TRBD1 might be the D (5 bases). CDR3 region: CASSLQGGMGTEAFF. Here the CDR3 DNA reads TGTGCCAGCAGCTTACAGGGTGGGATGGGCACTGAAGCTTTCTTT.